Listed below are T cell receptor beta chains from one sample, sequenced in a study of CD8 T cells in Susac syndrome. MiXCR, run by TCRdb on the immunoSEQ multiplex PCR reads, gives a single entry per CDR3 protein. The sample shows some 400,000 distinct CDR3 sequences, more than 80% of them seen only once. Source material: CD8+ T cells from PBMCs. Source of these receptors: a human donor with multiple sclerosis. The CDR3 runs from the conserved cysteine through the conserved F or W. A D gene is named only where the DNA matches it firmly. Size tells how often a clone was seen (once, few, many) or the class of an expanded clone, and some rows leave it out.

clone_size: -; j_call: TRBJ2-7; v_call: TRBV6-5; d_call: TRBD1; cdr3_nt: TGTGCCAGCAGTTACGGTACAGGGGGAACCTACGAGCAGTACTTC; cdr3_aa: CASSYGTGGTYEQYF
clone_size: -; j_call: TRBJ2-7; v_call: TRBV18; d_call: TRBD1; cdr3_nt: TGTGCCAGCTCACCTGCCCCGGGACAGGGGTGGTACGAGCAGTACTTC; cdr3_aa: CASSPAPGQGWYEQYF
clone_size: -; j_call: TRBJ1-3; v_call: TRBV28; d_call: -; cdr3_nt: TGTGCCAGCAGTCGGGGCCGTACCGGAAACACCATATATTTT; cdr3_aa: CASSRGRTGNTIYF
clone_size: -; j_call: TRBJ2-2; v_call: TRBV6-1; d_call: -; cdr3_nt: TGTGCCAGCACTCAGGGGTCCGGGGAGCTGTTTTTT; cdr3_aa: CASTQGSGELFF
clone_size: -; j_call: TRBJ1-2; v_call: TRBV4-1; d_call: -; cdr3_nt: TGCGCCAGCAGCCAAGAGGGCAACGCCTACACCTTC; cdr3_aa: CASSQEGNAYTF
clone_size: once; j_call: TRBJ2-2; v_call: TRBV28; d_call: -; cdr3_nt: TGTGCCAGCAGTTTTGATTGGCGGACCGGGGAGCTGTTTTTT; cdr3_aa: CASSFDWRTGELFF
clone_size: -; j_call: TRBJ1-2; v_call: TRBV7-9; d_call: TRBD1; cdr3_nt: TGTGCCAGCAGCTTATCCGGGACAGACTATGGCTACACCTTC; cdr3_aa: CASSLSGTDYGYTF
clone_size: -; j_call: TRBJ2-3; v_call: TRBV2; d_call: TRBD2; cdr3_nt: TGTGCCAGCAAAACAGCGGGGCCGGGAGATACGCAGTATTTT; cdr3_aa: CASKTAGPGDTQYF
clone_size: -; j_call: TRBJ2-1; v_call: TRBV5-1; d_call: -; cdr3_nt: TGCGCCAGCAGCTTGGGGGCTGGCGGCAGCTCCTACAATGAGCAGTTCTTC; cdr3_aa: CASSLGAGGSSYNEQFF
clone_size: -; j_call: TRBJ2-3; v_call: TRBV5-1; d_call: -; cdr3_nt: TGCGCCAGCAGACCCGGACAGAGCACAGATACGCAGTATTTT; cdr3_aa: CASRPGQSTDTQYF
clone_size: -; j_call: TRBJ2-1; v_call: TRBV12-3/TRBV12-4; d_call: TRBD2; cdr3_nt: TGTGCCAGCAGTTACAGCGGGAGGGCGGATGAGCAGTTCTTC; cdr3_aa: CASSYSGRADEQFF
clone_size: -; j_call: TRBJ1-1; v_call: TRBV19; d_call: -; cdr3_nt: TGTGCCAGTAGTATCTCCTACCGGGCGAACACTGAAGCTTTCTTT; cdr3_aa: CASSISYRANTEAFF
clone_size: -; j_call: TRBJ2-1; v_call: TRBV20-1; d_call: -; cdr3_nt: TGCAGTGCTAGAAGCGTTAGCGGAGCATACAATGAGCAGTTCTTC; cdr3_aa: CSARSVSGAYNEQFF
clone_size: -; j_call: TRBJ2-5; v_call: TRBV28; d_call: -; cdr3_nt: TGTGCCAGCAGTTTGACTGGACAAAACCAAGAGACCCAGTACTTC; cdr3_aa: CASSLTGQNQETQYF
clone_size: -; j_call: TRBJ2-1; v_call: TRBV5-1; d_call: TRBD2; cdr3_nt: TGCGCCAGCAGCCCGACTAGCGGGGATAAATACTACAATGAGCAGTTCTTC; cdr3_aa: CASSPTSGDKYYNEQFF
clone_size: -; j_call: TRBJ2-5; v_call: TRBV28; d_call: TRBD2; cdr3_nt: TGTGCCAGCAGCCCTCTCGGGAGGGCCGTTGAGGAGACCCAGTACTTC; cdr3_aa: CASSPLGRAVEETQYF
clone_size: -; j_call: TRBJ2-6; v_call: TRBV11-2; d_call: -; cdr3_nt: TGTGCCAGCAGCCCAGCGCCCAACGTCCTGACTTTC; cdr3_aa: CASSPAPNVLTF
clone_size: -; j_call: TRBJ2-1; v_call: TRBV5-1; d_call: TRBD1; cdr3_nt: TGCGCCAGCAGCGACGGGACAGGGGGCATCGATGAGCAGTTCTTC; cdr3_aa: CASSDGTGGIDEQFF
clone_size: -; j_call: TRBJ2-7; v_call: TRBV30; d_call: -; cdr3_nt: TGTGCCTGGAGGGCGGGAGACAGGTCCTCCTACGAGCAGTACTTC; cdr3_aa: CAWRAGDRSSYEQYF
clone_size: -; j_call: TRBJ2-2; v_call: TRBV5-1; d_call: TRBD1; cdr3_nt: TGCGCCAGCAGCTCGGACAGGGGAACCGGGGAGCTGTTTTTT; cdr3_aa: CASSSDRGTGELFF
clone_size: -; j_call: TRBJ1-1; v_call: TRBV29-1; d_call: -; cdr3_nt: TGCAGCGTTGTTTTCGGGGGCACTGAAGCTTTCTTT; cdr3_aa: CSVVFGGTEAFF
clone_size: -; j_call: TRBJ2-1; v_call: TRBV5-1; d_call: -; cdr3_nt: TGCGCCAGCATCGGATTCTCCTACAATGAGCAGTTCTTC; cdr3_aa: CASIGFSYNEQFF
clone_size: -; j_call: TRBJ2-1; v_call: TRBV6-1; d_call: -; cdr3_nt: TGTGCCAGCATATCGGTTCACAATGAGCAGTTCTTC; cdr3_aa: CASISVHNEQFF
clone_size: -; j_call: TRBJ2-1; v_call: TRBV6-2/TRBV6-3; d_call: -; cdr3_nt: TGTGCCAGCAGTTACTCCCTCCAGTTAGCCTCCTACAATGAGCAGTTCTTC; cdr3_aa: CASSYSLQLASYNEQFF
clone_size: -; j_call: TRBJ2-7; v_call: TRBV28; d_call: TRBD2; cdr3_nt: TGTGCCAGCAGTTTAGTGGGACTATTGGACCACGAGCAGTACTTC; cdr3_aa: CASSLVGLLDHEQYF
clone_size: -; j_call: TRBJ2-2; v_call: TRBV13; d_call: -; cdr3_nt: TGTGCCAGCAGCTTAGGCCGGTCGAGCACCGGGGAGCTGTTTTTT; cdr3_aa: CASSLGRSSTGELFF
clone_size: once; j_call: TRBJ1-1; v_call: TRBV24-1; d_call: -; cdr3_nt: TGTGCCACCAGTGGCTCCCCCCCGAACACTGAAGCTTTCTTT; cdr3_aa: CATSGSPPNTEAFF
clone_size: -; j_call: TRBJ2-7; v_call: TRBV18; d_call: -; cdr3_nt: TGTGCCAGCTCACCACCGTTGGAGGGCAAAACCTACGAGCAGTACTTC; cdr3_aa: CASSPPLEGKTYEQYF
clone_size: -; j_call: TRBJ1-2; v_call: TRBV20-1; d_call: -; cdr3_nt: TGCAGTGCTAGAGATCTCTCAGAGAACTATGGCTACACCTTC; cdr3_aa: CSARDLSENYGYTF
clone_size: -; j_call: TRBJ1-2; v_call: TRBV29-1; d_call: -; cdr3_nt: TGCAGCGTTCCCCACAGGGTGATCGGCTACACCTTC; cdr3_aa: CSVPHRVIGYTF
clone_size: -; j_call: TRBJ2-5; v_call: TRBV12-3/TRBV12-4; d_call: -; cdr3_nt: TGTGCCAGCACCGAAACTGGGGGGCGTGCAGAGACCCAGTACTTC; cdr3_aa: CASTETGGRAETQYF
clone_size: -; j_call: TRBJ1-5; v_call: TRBV28; d_call: -; cdr3_nt: TGTGCCAGCAGCTACGAGGACTCTCCGGATCAGCCCCAGCATTTT; cdr3_aa: CASSYEDSPDQPQHF
clone_size: few; j_call: TRBJ2-5; v_call: TRBV27; d_call: -; cdr3_nt: TGTGCCAGCAGTATCGACGGAGGAGAGACCCAGTACTTC; cdr3_aa: CASSIDGGETQYF
clone_size: -; j_call: TRBJ1-5; v_call: TRBV10-3; d_call: -; cdr3_nt: TGTGCCATCAGTGAAAACAGACATCGGGGCGATCAGCCCCAGCATTTT; cdr3_aa: CAISENRHRGDQPQHF
clone_size: -; j_call: TRBJ2-7; v_call: TRBV15; d_call: -; cdr3_nt: TGTGCCACCAGCAGTTTACCCAACTACGAGCAGTACTTC; cdr3_aa: CATSSLPNYEQYF
clone_size: -; j_call: TRBJ1-2; v_call: TRBV3-1; d_call: -; cdr3_nt: TGTGCCAGCAGCCAAGCAGGGGAAGCTAACTATGGCTACACCTTC; cdr3_aa: CASSQAGEANYGYTF
clone_size: -; j_call: TRBJ2-7; v_call: TRBV7-9; d_call: -; cdr3_nt: TGTGCCAGCACCGTAGAGGGCTACGAGCAGTACTTC; cdr3_aa: CASTVEGYEQYF
clone_size: -; j_call: TRBJ2-1; v_call: TRBV6-5; d_call: TRBD2; cdr3_nt: TGTGCCAGCAGTTACCTTGGACTAGCGGGGGGATCCAATGAGCAGTTCTTC; cdr3_aa: CASSYLGLAGGSNEQFF
clone_size: -; j_call: TRBJ1-2; v_call: TRBV6-1; d_call: -; cdr3_nt: TGTGCCAGCAGTGAAATAGGGGGGGGCAATGGCTACACCTTC; cdr3_aa: CASSEIGGGNGYTF
clone_size: -; j_call: TRBJ1-5; v_call: TRBV6-5; d_call: -; cdr3_nt: TGTGCCAGCAGTTCATCACCGTATAGCAATCAGCCCCAGCATTTT; cdr3_aa: CASSSSPYSNQPQHF
clone_size: few; j_call: TRBJ2-5; v_call: TRBV11-2; d_call: -; cdr3_nt: TGTGCCAGCAGCTCGGGTAGTTCGCCCAATAAAGAGACCCAGTACTTC; cdr3_aa: CASSSGSSPNKETQYF
clone_size: -; j_call: TRBJ1-2; v_call: TRBV15; d_call: -; cdr3_nt: TGTGCCACCAGCAGAGATCGACGGTATGGCTACACCTTC; cdr3_aa: CATSRDRRYGYTF
clone_size: -; j_call: TRBJ1-1; v_call: TRBV5-8; d_call: -; cdr3_nt: TGTGCCAGCAGCCCTCTGACGGCCCCGGACACTGAAGCTTTCTTT; cdr3_aa: CASSPLTAPDTEAFF
clone_size: -; j_call: TRBJ2-2; v_call: TRBV7-8; d_call: -; cdr3_nt: TGTGCCAGCAGCTTATTCAGCCAGGGTGACGGGGAGCTGTTTTTT; cdr3_aa: CASSLFSQGDGELFF
clone_size: -; j_call: TRBJ1-1; v_call: TRBV5-1; d_call: -; cdr3_nt: TGCGCCAGCAGCGCGGAGGGAAACACTGAAGCTTTCTTT; cdr3_aa: CASSAEGNTEAFF
clone_size: -; j_call: TRBJ1-5; v_call: TRBV4-1; d_call: -; cdr3_nt: TGCGCCAGCAGCCAAGAGGCCATCAATCAGCCCCAGCATTTT; cdr3_aa: CASSQEAINQPQHF
clone_size: -; j_call: TRBJ2-2; v_call: TRBV20-1; d_call: TRBD1; cdr3_nt: TGCAGTGCTATTACAGGGGGCACGAACACCGGGGAGCTGTTTTTT; cdr3_aa: CSAITGGTNTGELFF
clone_size: -; j_call: TRBJ2-3; v_call: TRBV6-5; d_call: TRBD2; cdr3_nt: TGTGCCAGCAGTTACTCGAGTCTAGCGGGGGGGGGCACAGATACGCAGTATTTT; cdr3_aa: CASSYSSLAGGGTDTQYF
clone_size: -; j_call: TRBJ2-5; v_call: TRBV9; d_call: -; cdr3_nt: TGTGCCAGCAGCGTAGTTGATACCCCCCTCTGGGAGACCCAGTACTTC; cdr3_aa: CASSVVDTPLWETQYF
clone_size: once; j_call: TRBJ1-5; v_call: TRBV2; d_call: -; cdr3_nt: TGTGCCAGCAGTGAAAGTGCGGCCCTCAGGGATCAGCCCCAGCATTTT; cdr3_aa: CASSESAALRDQPQHF
clone_size: -; j_call: TRBJ1-2; v_call: TRBV4-1; d_call: TRBD1; cdr3_nt: TGCGCCAGCAGCCAAGATCCCGGGACAGGAGGATTCTATGGCTACACCTTC; cdr3_aa: CASSQDPGTGGFYGYTF
clone_size: -; j_call: TRBJ1-1; v_call: TRBV7-9; d_call: TRBD1; cdr3_nt: TGTGCCAGCACTGGACAGGGGTTCTTCGGAGCTTTCTTT; cdr3_aa: CASTGQGFFGAFF
clone_size: -; j_call: TRBJ2-7; v_call: TRBV5-1; d_call: TRBD1; cdr3_nt: TGCGCCAGCAGAATGGGAGGACAGGGCTACGAGCAGTACTTC; cdr3_aa: CASRMGGQGYEQYF